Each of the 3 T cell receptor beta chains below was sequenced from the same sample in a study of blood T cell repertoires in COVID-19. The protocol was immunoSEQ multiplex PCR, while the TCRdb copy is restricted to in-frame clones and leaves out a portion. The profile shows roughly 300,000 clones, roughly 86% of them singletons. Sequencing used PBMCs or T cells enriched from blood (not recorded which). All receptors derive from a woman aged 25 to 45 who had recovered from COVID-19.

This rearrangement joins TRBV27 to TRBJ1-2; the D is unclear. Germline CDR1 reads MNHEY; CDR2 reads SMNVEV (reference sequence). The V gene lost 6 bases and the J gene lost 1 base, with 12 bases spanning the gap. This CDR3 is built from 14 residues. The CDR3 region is CASSSSQSNYGYTF. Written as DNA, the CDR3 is TGTGCCAGCAGCTCCTCACAGAGTAACTATGGCTACACCTTC.

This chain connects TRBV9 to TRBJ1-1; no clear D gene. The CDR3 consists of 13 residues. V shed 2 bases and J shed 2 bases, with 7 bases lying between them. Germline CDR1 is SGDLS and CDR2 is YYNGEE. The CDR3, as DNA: TGTGCCAGCAGCGTTCATAGAAACACTGAAGCTTTCTTT. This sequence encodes CASSVHRNTEAFF.

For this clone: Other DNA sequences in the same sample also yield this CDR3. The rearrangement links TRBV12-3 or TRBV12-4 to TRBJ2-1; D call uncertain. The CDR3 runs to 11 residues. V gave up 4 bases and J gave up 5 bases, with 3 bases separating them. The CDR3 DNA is TGTGCCAGCAGTTCCAACAATGAGCAGTTCTTC. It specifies CASSSNNEQFF.